The 25 T cell receptor beta chains reported below all come from one sample, sequenced in a study of blood T cell repertoires in COVID-19. This table comes from immunoSEQ multiplex PCR, and its TCRdb copy is limited to in-frame clones, with some not included. The sample comprises over 200,000 clones, over 80% of which are singletons, and less than 3% rests with the top ten. Specimen: peripheral blood. The receptors originated from a man in his thirties or forties with COVID-19, enrolled during active disease.

The genes are TRBV24-1 and TRBJ2-1, with TRBD1 matching 9 bases. Germline V lookup: CDR1 KGHDR, CDR2 SFDVKD. There are 15 residues in the CDR3. V lost 7 bases to trimming and J lost 8 bases; unmatched junction nucleotides: 11. DNA for the CDR3: TGTGCCACCAGCTTTTCGGGACAGGGTACCGATGAGCAGTTCTTC. It is translated as CATSFSGQGTDEQFF.

This chain links TRBV27 with TRBJ2-6; 7 positions match TRBD1. Germline trimming cut 2 bases from V and 0 bases from J; bases unmatched to any gene: 4. CDR1 is MNHEY and CDR2 is SMNVEV in the germline V gene (reference sequence). The CDR3 loop spans 17 amino acids. In nucleotides, the CDR3 is TGTGCCAGCAGTTTACGACAGGGATTCTCTGGGGCCAACGTCCTGACTTTC. Amino acid sequence: CASSLRQGFSGANVLTF.

The CDR3 DNA follows: TGCGCCAGCAGCTCGACACAGGGGGACACTGAAGCTTTCTTT. As protein: CASSSTQGDTEAFF. The J gene is TRBJ1-1, the V gene TRBV5-1; 8 positions match TRBD1. The CDR3 has 14 residues. CDR1 and CDR2 (germline): SGHRS, YFSETQ. Losses at the gene ends were 3 bases for V and 3 bases for J; bases not matched to a gene: 4. Variable domain in full (rest from reference TRBV5-1 and TRBJ1-1): KAGVTQTPRYLIKTRGQQVTLSCSPISGHRSVSWYQQTPGQGLQFLFEYFSETQRNKGNFPGRFSGRQFSNSRSEMNVSTLELGDSALYLCASSSTQGDTEAFFGQGTRLTVV.

This clone was observed once. The chain links TRBV5-4 to TRBJ1-1, with 9 bases that match TRBD1. Germline V gives CDR1 SGHNT, CDR2 YYREEE (reference sequence). There are 17 residues in the CDR3. V was pared by 5 bases and J by 0 bases, with 11 bases of the junction left unmatched. CDR3 loop: CASSPRQGGGLNTEAFF. As DNA, the CDR3 is TGTGCCAGCAGTCCAAGACAGGGGGGTGGATTGAACACTGAAGCTTTCTTT.

The gene calls are TRBV20-1 and TRBJ2-7; maybe TRBD1 (5 bases). Germline V CDR1 and CDR2: DFQATT, SNEGSKA (reference sequence). V was trimmed by 3 bases and J by 4 bases, leaving 13 bases between them. The CDR3 is 13 amino acids. The CDR3 nucleotides read TGCAGTGCTAGTTATCAGGGAAAATACGAGCAGTACTTC. It codes for CSASYQGKYEQYF.

This rearrangement joins TRBV5-1 to TRBJ1-4; 8 bases agree with TRBD1. There are 15 residues in the CDR3. Unmatched junction bases numbered 3, after V lost 2 bases and J lost 3 bases. Germline-derived CDR1 and CDR2 are SGHRS and YFSETQ. The CDR3 nucleotides read TGCGCCAGCAGCTTCTCAGGGGGCTCTAATGAAAAACTGTTTTTT. Protein: CASSFSGGSNEKLFF.

The chain uses TRBV28 and TRBJ1-1, with D unclear. Trimming shortened V by 5 bases and J by 4 bases, and 17 bases separated the two germline ends. CDR3 length: 15 amino acids. Germline V gene sequence: CDR1 MDHEN, CDR2 SYDVKM. The CDR3 nucleotides read TGTGCCAGCAGTGGCCCGGAGGGATCGGGCACTGAAGCTTTCTTT. Amino acid sequence: CASSGPEGSGTEAFF.

The CDR3 protein is CATSRDLGPYNEQFF. The DNA of the CDR3 is TGTGCCACCAGCAGAGATCTGGGGCCATACAATGAGCAGTTCTTC. The chain links TRBV15 to TRBJ2-1; a weak D match, TRBD1 (5 bases). The germline V gene has CDR1 LNHNV and CDR2 YYDKDF (reference sequence). The CDR3 has 15 amino acids. V was cut by 0 bases and J by 4 bases, with 10 bases left in between.

V usage is TRBV5-1 and J usage is TRBJ1-4; 7 bases map to TRBD1. The CDR3 contains 15 residues. Germline-derived CDR1 and CDR2 are SGHRS and YFSETQ. Losses at the gene ends were 0 bases for V and 8 bases for J; bases not matched to a gene: 7. Here the CDR3 DNA reads TGCGCCAGCAGCTTGGGAACAGGGGAGTGGGAAAAACTGTTTTTT. Protein: CASSLGTGEWEKLFF.

This chain links TRBV6-6 with TRBJ1-4; tentative D call: TRBD1 (6 bases). Germline-derived CDR1 and CDR2 are MNHNY and SVGAGI (reference sequence). V was clipped by 2 bases and J by 8 bases, with 12 bases between them. This CDR3 spans 14 amino acids. The CDR3 nucleotides read TGTGCCAGCAGTTACAGGGGGGGAGTGGAAAAACTGTTTTTT. It translates to CASSYRGGVEKLFF.

The V and J genes are TRBV18 and TRBJ1-1, with no clear D. V was cut by 2 bases and J by 3 bases, with 10 bases left in between. Germline values: CDR1 KGHSH, CDR2 LQKENI. The length of the CDR3 is 14 residues. The CDR3 sequence is CASSPGTTYTEAFF. Written as DNA, the CDR3 is TGTGCCAGCTCACCAGGTACTACTTACACTGAAGCTTTCTTT.

The chain recombines TRBV2 with TRBJ1-1; 7 positions agree with TRBD1. V gave up 4 bases and J gave up 7 bases; unmatched junction bases: 3. The CDR3 extends over 12 amino acids. Germline V lookup: CDR1 SNHLY, CDR2 FYNNEI. DNA for the CDR3: TGTGCCAGCAGTGGGGACAGAAGTGAAGCTTTCTTT. Its translation: CASSGDRSEAFF.

The chain combines TRBV3-1 (or the pseudogene TRBV3-2) with TRBJ1-4, with D possibly TRBD1 on 5 matching bases. From germline, CDR1 is LGHDT and CDR2 YNNKEL (reference sequence). This CDR3 contains 16 residues. Trimming took off 3 bases at V and 5 bases at J, with 16 bases between the two ends. The CDR3 loop is CASSHVDRDFNEKLFF. CDR3 bases: TGTGCCAGCAGCCACGTTGACCGGGACTTCAATGAAAAACTGTTTTTT.

This clone was seen a single time. This chain links TRBV28 with TRBJ2-3; 7 bases are shared with TRBD2. CDR3 length equals 17 residues. The V and J ends lost 3 bases and 5 bases, in that order; junction bases with no gene match: 14. Germline assignment: CDR1 MDHEN and CDR2 SYDVKM. CDR3 residues: CASSFGWIGLVGDTQYF. As DNA, the CDR3 is TGTGCCAGCAGTTTCGGGTGGATTGGACTAGTCGGAGATACGCAGTATTTT.

The CDR3 sequence is CASSATGYPSGEQFF. The CDR3 nucleotides read TGTGCCAGCAGCGCCACAGGCTATCCCTCGGGTGAGCAGTTCTTC. This chain uses TRBV7-6 with TRBJ2-1; tentative D call: TRBD1 (5 bases). CDR3 length equals 15 residues. V lost 5 bases and J lost 9, with 20 bases in between. CDR1 and CDR2 (germline): SGHVS, FNYEAQ.

This clone was observed a single time. The chain joins TRBV6-5 to TRBJ1-2; TRBD1 matches 7 bases. This CDR3 comprises 13 residues. V was clipped by 4 bases and J by 4 bases; unmatched bases: 3. The V gene's germline CDR1 is MNHEY and CDR2 SVGAGI. The CDR3 sequence is CASSLPGGYGYTF. The CDR3 DNA reads as TGTGCCAGCAGTTTGCCAGGGGGCTATGGCTACACCTTC.

The chain is built from TRBV6-6 and TRBJ2-2, with 9 bases identical to TRBD1. The CDR3 length is 15 residues. Germline V lookup: CDR1 MNHNY, CDR2 SVGAGI (reference sequence). V lost 6 bases and J lost 5; bases outside the gene matches: 7. CDR3 residues: CASRAGQGGTGELFF. The CDR3 DNA is TGTGCCAGCAGGGCGGGACAGGGAGGTACCGGGGAGCTGTTTTTT.

As for this clone: The sample holds other DNA sequences that translate to the same CDR3. This chain links TRBV30 with TRBJ2-3; no clear D. The length of the CDR3 is 12 residues. Trimming cost V 3 bases and J 6 bases, with 10 bases left between them. CDR1 is GTSNPN, CDR2 SVGIG, per germline (reference sequence). Written as DNA, the CDR3 is TGTGCCTGGAGCGCCACAGCCGATACGCAGTATTTT. It translates to CAWSATADTQYF.

V and J are TRBV27 and TRBJ1-1; D call uncertain. This CDR3 is 14 amino acids long. The V and J ends lost 3 bases and 4 bases respectively, with 12 bases between them. Germline CDR1 MNHEY, CDR2 SMNVEV (reference sequence). This CDR3 is CASSLGGLSTEAFF. Here the CDR3 DNA reads TGTGCCAGCAGTTTGGGCGGGTTATCCACTGAAGCTTTCTTT.

This clone has ten or more counts. This chain joins TRBV25-1 and TRBJ1-1, with D hard to call. The CDR3 is 12 amino acids. Germline CDR1 reads MGHDK; CDR2 reads SYGVNS. The V gene lost 2 bases and the J gene lost 4 bases, with 5 bases spanning the gap. The CDR3 is CASSEGLTEAFF. CDR3 in DNA: TGTGCCAGCAGTGAAGGACTCACTGAAGCTTTCTTT.

The chain links TRBV5-1 to TRBJ2-1; possibly TRBD1 for D (5 bases). The CDR3 covers 14 residues. Germline V gene data show CDR1 as SGHRS and CDR2 as YFSETQ. The V gene lost 4 bases and the J gene lost 7 bases, with 15 bases spanning the gap. CDR3 coding DNA: TGCGCCAGCAGCACGGGCAGGGAAACAAATGAGCAGTTCTTC. Its protein product is CASSTGRETNEQFF. Variable domain in full (rest from reference TRBV5-1 and TRBJ2-1): KAGVTQTPRYLIKTRGQQVTLSCSPISGHRSVSWYQQTPGQGLQFLFEYFSETQRNKGNFPGRFSGRQFSNSRSEMNVSTLELGDSALYLCASSTGRETNEQFFGPGTRLTVL.

The chain employs TRBV27 and TRBJ2-1; possibly TRBD1 for D (6 bases). The CDR3 extends over 19 amino acids. V lost 1 base to trimming and J lost 1 base, with 20 bases between them. Germline V CDR1 and CDR2: MNHEY, SMNVEV (reference sequence). Here the CDR3 reads CASSLYGGVGQGSYNEQFF. DNA for the CDR3: TGTGCCAGCAGTTTATACGGTGGGGTGGGGCAGGGGTCCTACAATGAGCAGTTCTTC.

The chain couples TRBV14 to TRBJ2-7; D is unresolved. Between the trimmed V and J ends, which lost 1 base and 6 bases, there was a span of 7 bases. From germline, CDR1 is SGHDN and CDR2 FVKESK. The CDR3 totals 12 residues. CDR3 nucleotides: TGTGCCAGCAGCCAAGCGTGGCTCGAGCAGTACTTC. Translation: CASSQAWLEQYF.

This chain links TRBV4-3 with TRBJ2-3, with D uncertain. The germline CDR1 and CDR2 sequences are LGHNA and YSLEER. Between the trimmed V and J ends, which lost 1 base and 1 base, there was a span of 12 bases. This CDR3 has 16 amino acids. The chain's CDR3 is CASSQAQSVGTDTQYF. In DNA, the CDR3 is TGCGCCAGCAGCCAAGCACAGAGTGTGGGCACAGATACGCAGTATTTT.

The chain recombines TRBV7-6 with TRBJ2-3; D possibly corresponds to TRBD1 (6 bases). The V gene's germline CDR1 is SGHVS and CDR2 FNYEAQ. The CDR3 sequence is 15 residues long. V was cut by 5 bases and J by 3 bases, with 15 bases left in between. The CDR3 sequence is CASSPGQSGTDTQYF. In DNA form, the CDR3 reads TGTGCCAGCAGCCCAGGACAGTCGGGGACAGATACGCAGTATTTT.